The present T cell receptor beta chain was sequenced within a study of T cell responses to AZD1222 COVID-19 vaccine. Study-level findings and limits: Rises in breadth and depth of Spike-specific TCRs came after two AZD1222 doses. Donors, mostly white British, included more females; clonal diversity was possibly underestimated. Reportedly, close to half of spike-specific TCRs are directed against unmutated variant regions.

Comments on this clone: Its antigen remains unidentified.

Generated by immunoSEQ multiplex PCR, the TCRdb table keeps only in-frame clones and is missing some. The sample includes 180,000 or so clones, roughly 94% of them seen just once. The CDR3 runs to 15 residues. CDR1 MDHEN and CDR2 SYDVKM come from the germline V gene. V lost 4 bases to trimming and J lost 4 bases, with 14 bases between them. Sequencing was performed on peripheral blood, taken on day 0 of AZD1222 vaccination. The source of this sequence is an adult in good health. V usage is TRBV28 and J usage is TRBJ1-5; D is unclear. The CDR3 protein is CASSSGSASNQPQHF. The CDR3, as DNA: TGTGCCAGCAGTTCGGGGTCGGCCTCAAATCAGCCCCAGCATTTT.